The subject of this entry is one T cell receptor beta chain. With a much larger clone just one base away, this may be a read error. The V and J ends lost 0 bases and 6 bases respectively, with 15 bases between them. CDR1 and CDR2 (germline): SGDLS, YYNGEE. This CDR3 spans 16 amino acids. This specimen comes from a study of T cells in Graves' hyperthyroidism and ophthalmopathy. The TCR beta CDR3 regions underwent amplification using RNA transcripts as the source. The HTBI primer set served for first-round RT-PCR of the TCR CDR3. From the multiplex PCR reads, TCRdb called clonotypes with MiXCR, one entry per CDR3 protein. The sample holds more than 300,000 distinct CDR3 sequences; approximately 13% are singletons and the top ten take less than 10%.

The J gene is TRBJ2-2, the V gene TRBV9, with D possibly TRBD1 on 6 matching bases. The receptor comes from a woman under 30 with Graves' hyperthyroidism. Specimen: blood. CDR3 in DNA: TGTGCCAGCAGCGTAGGGACAGAGTTGAGGGCCGGGGAGCTGTTTTTT. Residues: CASSVGTELRAGELFF.